This TCR beta chain derives from a study of blood T cell repertoires in COVID-19. Only in-frame clones appear in the TCRdb table, and some are missing; sequencing was by immunoSEQ multiplex PCR. The table includes about 240,000 clones, around 86% detected once. Trimming took 4 bases from V and 2 from J; bases not matched to a gene: 5. The CDR3 runs 14 residues. The germline gives CDR1 SGHRS, CDR2 YFSETQ. Sequencing was performed on PBMCs or T cells enriched from blood (not recorded which). The source is a woman in her thirties or forties with acute COVID-19. J is TRBJ2-7 and V is TRBV5-1, with TRBD1 identical over 8 bases. CDR3 in DNA: TGCGCCAGCAGCCCGACAGGGGTAACCTACGAGCAGTACTTC. Translated, it gives CASSPTGVTYEQYF.